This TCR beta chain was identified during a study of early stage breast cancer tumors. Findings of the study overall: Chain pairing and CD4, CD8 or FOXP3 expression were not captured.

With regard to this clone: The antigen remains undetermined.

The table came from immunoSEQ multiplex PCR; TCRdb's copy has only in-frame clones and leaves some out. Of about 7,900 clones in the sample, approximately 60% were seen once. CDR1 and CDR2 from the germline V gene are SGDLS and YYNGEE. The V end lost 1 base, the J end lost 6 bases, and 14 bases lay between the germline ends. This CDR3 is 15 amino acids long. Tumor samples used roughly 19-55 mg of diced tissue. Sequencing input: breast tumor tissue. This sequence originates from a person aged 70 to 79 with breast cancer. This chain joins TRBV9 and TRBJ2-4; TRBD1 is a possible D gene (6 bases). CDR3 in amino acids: CASSVRGAGANIQYF. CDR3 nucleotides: TGTGCCAGCAGCGTAAGGGGTGCAGGGGCAAACATTCAGTACTTC.